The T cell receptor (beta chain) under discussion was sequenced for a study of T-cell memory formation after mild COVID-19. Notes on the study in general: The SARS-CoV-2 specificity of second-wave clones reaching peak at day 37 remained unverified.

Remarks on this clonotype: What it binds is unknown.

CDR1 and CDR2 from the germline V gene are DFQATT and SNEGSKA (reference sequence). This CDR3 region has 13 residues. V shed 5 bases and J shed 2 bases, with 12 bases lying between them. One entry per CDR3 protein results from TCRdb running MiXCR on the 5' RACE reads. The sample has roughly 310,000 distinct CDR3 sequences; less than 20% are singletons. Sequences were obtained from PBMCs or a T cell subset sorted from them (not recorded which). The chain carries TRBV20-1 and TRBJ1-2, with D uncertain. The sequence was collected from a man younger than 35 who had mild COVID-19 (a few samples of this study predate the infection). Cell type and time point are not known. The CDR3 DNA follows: TGCAGTGCTCGACTACCCTTAAACTATGGCTACACCTTC. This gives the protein CSARLPLNYGYTF.